The clone carrying this TCR beta chain was seen a few times. Antigen: not known. Unsorted whole blood supplied the blood RNA, and germline DNA was isolated too. Synthesis of TCR beta cDNA was carried out from 500 ng total RNA with a constant-region primer. Amplification in three nested multiplex PCR rounds with slightly modified ARM-PCR gave rise to TCR beta libraries. A C-beta reverse primer was combined with TRBV1-TRBV30 forward primers in the first two PCR rounds, and each round had about 10 cycles. TCRdb fed the multiplex PCR reads into MiXCR, producing one record per CDR3 protein. The table records 310,000 or so distinct CDR3 sequences, around three fifths of them present only once. This entry comes from a study of tumor-infiltrating lymphocytes in primary liver carcinoma. Study as a whole: Patients' primary liver carcinoma was surgically resected. Stage T1-T3 N0M0 tumors measured roughly 4.2 to 10 cm at most.

Regarding the study as a whole: The difference in top-250-clone fraction between tumors and blood was significant, favoring tumors (p = 0.039).

From germline, CDR1 is SGHNT and CDR2 YYREEE (reference sequence). CDR3 length: 15 amino acids. Trimming cost V 3 bases and J 1 base, with 10 bases left between them. The sequenced material came from peripheral blood. This chain connects TRBV5-4 to TRBJ1-4; D possibly corresponds to TRBD1 (5 bases). This receptor was taken from a woman in her 30s with primary liver carcinoma and hepatitis B virus infection. CDR3 sequence: CASSSRQGTNEKLFF. The CDR3 nucleotides read TGTGCCAGCAGCTCTAGGCAGGGAACTAATGAAAAACTGTTTTTT.